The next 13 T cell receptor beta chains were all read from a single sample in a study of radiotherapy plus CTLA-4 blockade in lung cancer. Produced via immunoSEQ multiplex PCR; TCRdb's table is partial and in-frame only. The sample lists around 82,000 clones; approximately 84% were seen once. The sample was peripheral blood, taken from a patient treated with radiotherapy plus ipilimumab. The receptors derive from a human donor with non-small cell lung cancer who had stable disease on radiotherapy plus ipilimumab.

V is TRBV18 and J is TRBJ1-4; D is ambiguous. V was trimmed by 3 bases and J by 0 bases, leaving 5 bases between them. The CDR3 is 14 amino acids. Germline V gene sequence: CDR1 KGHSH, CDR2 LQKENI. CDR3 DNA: TGTGCCAGCTCACCGGCTACAACTAATGAAAAACTGTTTTTT. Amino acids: CASSPATTNEKLFF.

CDR3 residues: CASRNSTTSGYTF. The CDR3 DNA follows: TGTGCCAGCAGGAATTCAACGACGAGCGGCTACACCTTC. V gene TRBV6-4 combines with J gene TRBJ1-2; D is undetermined. CDR1 and CDR2 (germline): MRHNA, SNTAGT. The CDR3 loop spans 13 amino acids. V gave up 6 bases and J gave up 8 bases, with 16 bases separating them.

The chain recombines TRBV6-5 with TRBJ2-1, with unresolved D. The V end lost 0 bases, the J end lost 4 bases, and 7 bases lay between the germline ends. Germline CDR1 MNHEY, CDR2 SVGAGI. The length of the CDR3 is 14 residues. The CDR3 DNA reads TGTGCCAGCAGTTACTCGGCCACTTACAATGAGCAGTTCTTC. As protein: CASSYSATYNEQFF.

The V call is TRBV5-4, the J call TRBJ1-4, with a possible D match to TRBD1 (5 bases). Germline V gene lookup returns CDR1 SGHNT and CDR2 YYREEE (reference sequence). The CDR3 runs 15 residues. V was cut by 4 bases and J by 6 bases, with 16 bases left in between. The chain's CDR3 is CASSGRGDGHEKLFF. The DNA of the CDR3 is TGTGCCAGCAGCGGGCGCGGGGACGGTCATGAAAAACTGTTTTTT. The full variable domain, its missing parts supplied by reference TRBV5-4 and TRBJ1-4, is ETGVTQSPTHLIKTRGQQVTLRCSSQSGHNTVSWYQQALGQGPQFIFQYYREEENGRGNFPPRFSGLQFPNYSSELNVNALELDDSALYLCASSGRGDGHEKLFFGSGTQLSVL.

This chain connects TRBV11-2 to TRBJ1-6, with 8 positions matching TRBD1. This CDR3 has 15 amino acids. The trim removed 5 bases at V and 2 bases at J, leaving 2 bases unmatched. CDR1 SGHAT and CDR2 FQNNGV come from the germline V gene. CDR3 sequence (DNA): TGTGCCAGCAGCGGACAGGGTGCCTATAATTCACCCCTCCACTTT. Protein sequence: CASSGQGAYNSPLHF.

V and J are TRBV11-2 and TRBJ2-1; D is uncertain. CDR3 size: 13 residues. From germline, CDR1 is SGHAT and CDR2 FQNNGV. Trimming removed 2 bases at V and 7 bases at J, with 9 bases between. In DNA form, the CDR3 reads TGTGCCAGCAGCTTAAGTCCCTTAAATGAGCAGTTCTTC. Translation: CASSLSPLNEQFF. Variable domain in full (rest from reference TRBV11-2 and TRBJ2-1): EAGVAQSPRYKIIEKRQSVAFWCNPISGHATLYWYQQILGQGPKLLIQFQNNGVVDDSQLPKDRFSAERLKGVDSTLKIQPAKLEDSAVYLCASSLSPLNEQFFGPGTRLTVL.

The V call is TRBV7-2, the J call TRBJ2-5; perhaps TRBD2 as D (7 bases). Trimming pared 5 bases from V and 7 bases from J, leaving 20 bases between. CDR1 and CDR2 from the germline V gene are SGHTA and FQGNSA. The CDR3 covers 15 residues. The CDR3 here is CASSDQRGQAGTQYF. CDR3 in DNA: TGTGCCAGCAGCGACCAGCGGGGACAAGCCGGGACCCAGTACTTC.

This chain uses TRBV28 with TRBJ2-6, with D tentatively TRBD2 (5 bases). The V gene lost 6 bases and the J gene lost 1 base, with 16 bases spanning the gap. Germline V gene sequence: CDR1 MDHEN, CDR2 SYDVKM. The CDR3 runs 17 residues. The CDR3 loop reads CASSPAVIMSGANVLTF. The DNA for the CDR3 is TGTGCCAGCAGCCCAGCGGTCATTATGTCTGGGGCCAACGTCCTGACTTTC.

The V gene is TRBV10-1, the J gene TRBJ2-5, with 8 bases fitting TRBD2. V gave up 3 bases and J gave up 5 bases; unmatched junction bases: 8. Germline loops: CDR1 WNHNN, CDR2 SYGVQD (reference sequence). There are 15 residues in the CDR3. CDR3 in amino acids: CASSEGIAGFETQYF. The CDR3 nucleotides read TGCGCCAGCAGTGAAGGGATAGCGGGGTTTGAGACCCAGTACTTC.

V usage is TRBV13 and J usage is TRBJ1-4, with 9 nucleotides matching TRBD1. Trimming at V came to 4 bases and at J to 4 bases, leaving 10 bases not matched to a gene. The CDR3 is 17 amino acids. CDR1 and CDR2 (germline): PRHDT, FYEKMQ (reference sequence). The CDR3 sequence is CASSSLILTGGNEKLFF. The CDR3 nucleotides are TGTGCCAGCAGCTCACTTATACTGACAGGGGGTAATGAAAAACTGTTTTTT.

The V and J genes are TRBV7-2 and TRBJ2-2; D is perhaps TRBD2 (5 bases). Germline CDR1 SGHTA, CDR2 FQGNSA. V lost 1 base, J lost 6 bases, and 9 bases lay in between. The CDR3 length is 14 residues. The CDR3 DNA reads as TGTGCCAGCAGCTTAGTTCGGGGTGCCGGGGAGCTGTTTTTT. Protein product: CASSLVRGAGELFF.

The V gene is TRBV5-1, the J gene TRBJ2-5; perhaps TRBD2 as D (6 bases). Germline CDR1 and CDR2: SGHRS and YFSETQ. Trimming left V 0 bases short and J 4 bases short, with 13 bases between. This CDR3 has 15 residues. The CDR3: CASSLEAGRRETQYF. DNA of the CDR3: TGCGCCAGCAGCTTGGAGGCAGGGAGGCGAGAGACCCAGTACTTC.

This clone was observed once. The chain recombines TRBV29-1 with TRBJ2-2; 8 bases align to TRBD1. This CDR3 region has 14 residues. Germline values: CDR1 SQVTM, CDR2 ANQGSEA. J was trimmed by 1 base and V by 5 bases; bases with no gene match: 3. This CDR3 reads CSVLGQVNTGELFF. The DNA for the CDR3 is TGCAGCGTTCTGGGACAGGTGAACACCGGGGAGCTGTTTTTT.